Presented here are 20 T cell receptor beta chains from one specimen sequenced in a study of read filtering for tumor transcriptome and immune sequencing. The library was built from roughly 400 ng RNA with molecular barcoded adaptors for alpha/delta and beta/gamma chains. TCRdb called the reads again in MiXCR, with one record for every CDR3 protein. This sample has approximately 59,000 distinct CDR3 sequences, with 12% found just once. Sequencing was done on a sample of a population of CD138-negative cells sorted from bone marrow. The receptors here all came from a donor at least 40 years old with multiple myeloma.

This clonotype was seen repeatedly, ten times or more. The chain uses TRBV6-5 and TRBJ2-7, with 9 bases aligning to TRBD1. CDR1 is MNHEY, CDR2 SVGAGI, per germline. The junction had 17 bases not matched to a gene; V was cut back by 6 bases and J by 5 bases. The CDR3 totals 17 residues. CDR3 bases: TGTGCCAGCAGAACATATTTCCCGGGACAGGGTTTCCACGAGCAGTACTTC. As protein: CASRTYFPGQGFHEQYF.

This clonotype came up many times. CDR3 DNA: TGCGCCAGCAGCCAAGAAACAGGGGGCGATATTAGCTCCTACAATGAGCAGTTCTTC. Encoded protein: CASSQETGGDISSYNEQFF. The V gene is TRBV4-1, the J gene TRBJ2-1; 9 bases align to TRBD1. CDR3 length: 19 residues. V shed 0 bases and J 0 bases; nucleotides not matched to a gene: 9. Germline CDR1 is MGHRA and CDR2 is YSYEKL.

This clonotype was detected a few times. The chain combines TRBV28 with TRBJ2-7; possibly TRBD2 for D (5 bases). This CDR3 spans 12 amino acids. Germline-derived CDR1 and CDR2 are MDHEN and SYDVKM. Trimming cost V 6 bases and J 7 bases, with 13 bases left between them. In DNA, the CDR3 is TGTGCCAGCAGCCCCTTGCGGGCAGAGCAGTACTTC. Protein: CASSPLRAEQYF.

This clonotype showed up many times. The CDR3 sequence is CASSEARQGYNEQFF. The CDR3 DNA sequence: TGTGCCAGCAGTGAAGCGCGCCAGGGCTACAATGAGCAGTTCTTC. The chain links TRBV6-1 to TRBJ2-1; D may be TRBD1 (5 bases). Germline V CDR1 and CDR2: MNHNS, SASEGT. Trimming shortened V by 0 bases and J by 3 bases, and 9 bases separated the two germline ends. This CDR3 contains 15 residues.

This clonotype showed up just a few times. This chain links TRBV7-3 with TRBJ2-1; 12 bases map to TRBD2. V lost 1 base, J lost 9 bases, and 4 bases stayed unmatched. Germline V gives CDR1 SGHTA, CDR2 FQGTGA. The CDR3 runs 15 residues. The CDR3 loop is CASSLSLAGGSEQFF. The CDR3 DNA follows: TGTGCCAGCAGCTTAAGTCTAGCGGGGGGGAGTGAGCAGTTCTTC. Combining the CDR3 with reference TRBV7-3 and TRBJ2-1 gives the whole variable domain GAGVSQTPSNKVTEKGKYVELRCDPISGHTALYWYRQSLGQGPEFLIYFQGTGAADDSGLPNDRFFAVRPEGSVSTLKIQRTERGDSAVYLCASSLSLAGGSEQFFGPGTRLTVL.

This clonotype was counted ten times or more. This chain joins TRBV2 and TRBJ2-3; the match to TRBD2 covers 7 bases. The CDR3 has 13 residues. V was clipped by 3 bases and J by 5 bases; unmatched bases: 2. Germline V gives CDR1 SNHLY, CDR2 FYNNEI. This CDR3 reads CASSEGLLDTQYF. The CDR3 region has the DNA TGTGCCAGCAGTGAGGGACTATTAGATACGCAGTATTTT. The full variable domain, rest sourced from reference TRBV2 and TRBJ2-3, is EPEVTQTPSHQVTQMGQEVILRCVPISNHLYFYWYRQILGQKVEFLVSFYNNEISEKSEIFDDQFSVERPDGSNFTLKIRSTKLEDSAMYFCASSEGLLDTQYFGPGTRLTVL.

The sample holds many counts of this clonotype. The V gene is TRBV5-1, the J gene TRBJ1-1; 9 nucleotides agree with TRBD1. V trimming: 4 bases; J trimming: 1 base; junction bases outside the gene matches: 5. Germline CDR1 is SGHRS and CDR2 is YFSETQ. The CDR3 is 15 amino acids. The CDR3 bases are TGCGCCAGCAGCAGGACAGGGGCCAGGAACACTGAAGCTTTCTTT. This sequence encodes CASSRTGARNTEAFF.

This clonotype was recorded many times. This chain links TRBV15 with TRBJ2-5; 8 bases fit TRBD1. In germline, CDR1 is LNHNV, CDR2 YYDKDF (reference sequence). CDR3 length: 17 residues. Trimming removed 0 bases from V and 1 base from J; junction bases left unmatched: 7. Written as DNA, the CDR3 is TGTGCCACCAGCAGAGAACAGGGGGGTTCAGGCCAAGAGACCCAGTACTTC. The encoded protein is CATSREQGGSGQETQYF.

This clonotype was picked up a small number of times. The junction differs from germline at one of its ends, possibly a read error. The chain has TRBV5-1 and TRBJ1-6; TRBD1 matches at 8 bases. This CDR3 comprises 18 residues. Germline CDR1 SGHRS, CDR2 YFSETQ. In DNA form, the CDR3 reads TGCGCCAGCAGCTCCCGGACAGGGCCTGGCTCGGGTAATTCACCCCTCCAGTTT. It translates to CASSSRTGPGSGNSPLQF.

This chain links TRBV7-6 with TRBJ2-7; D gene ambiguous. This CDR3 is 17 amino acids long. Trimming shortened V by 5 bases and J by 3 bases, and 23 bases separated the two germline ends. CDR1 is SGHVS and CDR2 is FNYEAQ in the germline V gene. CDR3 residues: CASSPSPPPSADYEQYF. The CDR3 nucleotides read TGTGCCAGCAGCCCGAGCCCCCCCCCGTCGGCGGACTACGAGCAGTACTTC.

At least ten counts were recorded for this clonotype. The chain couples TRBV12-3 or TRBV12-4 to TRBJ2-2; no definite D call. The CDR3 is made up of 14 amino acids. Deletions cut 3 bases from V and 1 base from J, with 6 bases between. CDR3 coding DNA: TGTGCCAGCAGTTTTAGGCAGAACACCGGGGAGCTGTTTTTT. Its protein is CASSFRQNTGELFF.

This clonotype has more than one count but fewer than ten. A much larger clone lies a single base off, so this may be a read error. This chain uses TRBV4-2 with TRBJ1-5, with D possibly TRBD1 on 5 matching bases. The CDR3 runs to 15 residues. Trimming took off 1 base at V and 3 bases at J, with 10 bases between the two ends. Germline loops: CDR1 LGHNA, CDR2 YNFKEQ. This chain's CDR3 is CASSQVDSDNQPQHF. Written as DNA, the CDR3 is TGTGCCAGCAGCCAAGTAGACAGTGACAATCAGCCCCAGCATTTT.

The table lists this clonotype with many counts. CDR3 nucleotide sequence: TGTGCCAGCAGTCGAACTCCCAGGAGCTCCTACAATGAGCAGTTCTTC. It is translated as CASSRTPRSSYNEQFF. The V gene is TRBV6-1, the J gene TRBJ2-1; unclear D gene. Germline V CDR1 and CDR2: MNHNS, SASEGT. V was pared by 5 bases and J by 0 bases, with 14 bases between. CDR3 length: 16 amino acids.

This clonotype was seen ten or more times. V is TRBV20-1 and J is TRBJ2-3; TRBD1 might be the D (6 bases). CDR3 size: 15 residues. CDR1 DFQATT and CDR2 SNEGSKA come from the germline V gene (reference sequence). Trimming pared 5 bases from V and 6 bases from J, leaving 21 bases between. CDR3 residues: CSAGGGSRGVDTQYF. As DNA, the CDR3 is TGCAGTGCTGGGGGCGGTTCCAGGGGTGTGGATACGCAGTATTTT.

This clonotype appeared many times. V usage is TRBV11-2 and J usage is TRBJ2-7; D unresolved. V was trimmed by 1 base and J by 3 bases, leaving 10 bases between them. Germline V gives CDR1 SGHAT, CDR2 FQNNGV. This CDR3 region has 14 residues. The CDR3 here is CASSLVRRGYEQYF. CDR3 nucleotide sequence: TGTGCCAGCAGCTTAGTGAGGAGAGGCTACGAGCAGTACTTC.

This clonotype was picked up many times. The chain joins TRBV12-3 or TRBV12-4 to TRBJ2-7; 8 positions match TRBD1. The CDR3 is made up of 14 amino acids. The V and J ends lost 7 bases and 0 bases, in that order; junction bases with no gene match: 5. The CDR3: CASKRTGSSYEQYF. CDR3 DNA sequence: TGTGCCAGCAAGAGGACAGGGAGCTCCTACGAGCAGTACTTC.

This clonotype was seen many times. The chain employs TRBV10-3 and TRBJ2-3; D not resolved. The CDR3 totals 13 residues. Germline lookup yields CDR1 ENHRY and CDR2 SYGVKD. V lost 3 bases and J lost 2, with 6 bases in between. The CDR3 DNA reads TGTGCCATCAGTGACGGAGACACAGATACGCAGTATTTT. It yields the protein CAISDGDTDTQYF.

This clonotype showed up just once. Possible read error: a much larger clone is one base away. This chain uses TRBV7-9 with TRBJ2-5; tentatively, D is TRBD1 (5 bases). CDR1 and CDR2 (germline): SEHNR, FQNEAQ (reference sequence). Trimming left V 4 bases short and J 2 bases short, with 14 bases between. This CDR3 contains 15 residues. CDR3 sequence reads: CASSWGGAKQETQYF. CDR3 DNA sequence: TGTGCCAGCAGCTGGGGCGGCGCAAAGCAAGAGACCCAGTACTTC.

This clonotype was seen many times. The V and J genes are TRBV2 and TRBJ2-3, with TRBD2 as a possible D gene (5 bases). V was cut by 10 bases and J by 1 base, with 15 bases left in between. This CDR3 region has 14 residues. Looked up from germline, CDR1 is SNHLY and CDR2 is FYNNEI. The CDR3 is CATSSDGGTDTQYF. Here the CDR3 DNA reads TGTGCCACCTCGTCCGACGGGGGCACAGATACGCAGTATTTT.

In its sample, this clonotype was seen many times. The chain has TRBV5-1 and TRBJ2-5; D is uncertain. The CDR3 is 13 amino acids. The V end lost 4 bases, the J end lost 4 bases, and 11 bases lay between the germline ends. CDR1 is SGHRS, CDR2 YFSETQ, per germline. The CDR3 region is CASSAGPRETQYF. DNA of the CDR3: TGCGCCAGCAGCGCCGGACCCCGAGAGACCCAGTACTTC.